This record looks at one T cell receptor (beta chain) sequence and its context. Its target is unknown. This record belongs to a study of cytomegalovirus exposure and HLA in healthy donors. Findings and limits, study-wide: Accurate predictions that matched the HLA-A and HLA-B alleles of most subjects were reportedly made from TCR beta sequences. In a later analysis, V- and J-gene trimming of beta chains associated with a DCLRE1C missense variant, replicated independently. In vitro confirmation showed a few CMV-associated chains to be CMV antigen specific. Reports indicated that the classifier achieved high specificity and sensitivity in diagnosing cytomegalovirus status.

CDR1 and CDR2 from the germline V gene are MNHNS and SASEGT. The CDR3 consists of 11 residues. Trimming pared 4 bases from V and 13 bases from J, leaving 10 bases between. PCR amplification relied on 60 Vbeta primers (plus 13 Jbeta primers). Produced via immunoSEQ multiplex PCR; TCRdb's table is partial and in-frame only. This table holds about 170,000 clones, roughly 80% found once. This sequence was found in a male donor in good health and CMV-seronegative. Source material: PBMCs. The V call is TRBV6-1, the J call TRBJ1-4, with D unresolved. The CDR3 is CASSGGGRLFF. The CDR3 region has the DNA TGTGCCAGCAGTGGGGGAGGAAGACTGTTTTTT.